A selection of T cell receptor beta chains follows, all from one sample in a study of PD-1 blockade in classical Hodgkin lymphoma. Using immunoSEQ multiplex PCR, the repertoire was profiled, and TCRdb retains in-frame clones only, with some absent. Of tens of thousands of clones listed, almost 85% are singletons. The starting material was peripheral blood mononuclear cells (PBMCs), obtained before the fourth cycle of nivolumab. These receptor sequences come from a human donor with classical Hodgkin lymphoma. Each CDR3 is given with its conserved first and last residue. D genes are given only for firm matches. The listing skips clone size in some rows; elsewhere it reads once, few, many or a size class.

>NA|TRBD2|TRBV27|TRBJ2-3
TGTGCCAGCAGTTGGAGTAGCGGGGGGGCCTCAGATACGCAGTATTTT
CASSWSSGGASDTQYF
>NA|NA|TRBV5-5|TRBJ1-1
TGTGCCAGCAGCTTCGAGGGAAAGAATACTGAAGCTTTCTTT
CASSFEGKNTEAFF
>once|NA|TRBV7-7|TRBJ2-2
TGTGCCAGCAGTGGAGGGCAGGTAGCCCCCGGGGAGCTGTTTTTT
CASSGGQVAPGELFF
>NA|NA|TRBV27|TRBJ1-5
TGTGCCAGCAGTCCTATTACACGATATGCCAATCAGCCCCAGCATTTT
CASSPITRYANQPQHF
>NA|TRBD2|TRBV9|TRBJ2-5
TGTGTCAGCAGCGTAGGAACCCGGGGGGAGGAGACCCAGTACTTC
CVSSVGTRGEETQYF
>NA|TRBD2|TRBV5-4|TRBJ2-7
TGTGCCAGCAGCTTGGGGGGACTAGCGGGGCTATCCTACGAGCAGTACTTC
CASSLGGLAGLSYEQYF
>NA|NA|TRBV19|TRBJ1-5
TGTGCCAGTAGCTCAGGGGCCCACAATCAGCCCCAGCATTTT
CASSSGAHNQPQHF
>NA|NA|TRBV7-2|TRBJ2-7
TGTGCCAGCAGCTTATTGGGCGCCTACGAGCAGTACTTC
CASSLLGAYEQYF
>NA|NA|TRBV5-1|TRBJ2-2
TGCGCCAGCAGCTTGGCTGCCAGGACCGCTGCCGGGGAGCTGTTTTTT
CASSLAARTAAGELFF
>NA|NA|TRBV7-2|TRBJ1-4
TGTGCCAGCAGCTTATGGGACGGATTCAACGAAAAACTGTTTTTT
CASSLWDGFNEKLFF
>NA|NA|TRBV5-1|TRBJ1-2
TGCGCCAGCAGCTTGGAAGGGGATGGCTACACCTTC
CASSLEGDGYTF
>NA|NA|TRBV7-2|TRBJ1-1
TGTGCCAGCAGCTCAGAGATGAACACTGAAGCTTTCTTT
CASSSEMNTEAFF
>NA|NA|TRBV5-1|TRBJ2-3
TGCGCCAGCACCGGCGGGGAGAGCACAGATACGCAGTATTTT
CASTGGESTDTQYF
>NA|NA|TRBV21-1|TRBJ2-7
TGTGCCAGCAGCAAAGTATTGGCAGGGAGGGGCTACGAGCAGTACTTC
CASSKVLAGRGYEQYF
>NA|NA|TRBV7-3|TRBJ1-1
TGTGCCAGCAGCTTAACAAGGTCGGATCCAGCTTTCTTT
CASSLTRSDPAFF
>NA|TRBD1|TRBV4-3|TRBJ2-7
TGCGCCAGCAGCCTGGGGGGACAGGGTCCCTACGAGCAGTACTTC
CASSLGGQGPYEQYF
>few|NA|TRBV5-1|TRBJ2-1
TGCGCCAGCGGCGGGGCAAGCTCCTACAATGAGCAGTTCTTC
CASGGASSYNEQFF
>NA|NA|TRBV7-3|TRBJ2-5
TGTGCCAGCAGCAGACAGGTCCAAGAGACCCAGTACTTC
CASSRQVQETQYF
>NA|NA|TRBV4-1|TRBJ1-2
TGCGCCAGCAGCCAAGATGGTGGTGGCTACACCTTC
CASSQDGGGYTF
>few|TRBD1|TRBV5-1|TRBJ1-5
TGCGCCAGCAGCGATGGGACAGGGGGCAATCAGCCCCAGCATTTT
CASSDGTGGNQPQHF
>NA|NA|TRBV10-3|TRBJ1-2
TGTGCCACCCTCCCTGGGGAAGGGAATGGCTACACCTTC
CATLPGEGNGYTF
>NA|NA|TRBV6-6|TRBJ1-2
TGTGCCAGCAGTTACTCCCGGGGAGGGCGAGGCTACACCTTC
CASSYSRGGRGYTF
>NA|NA|TRBV9|TRBJ1-4
TGTGCCAGCAGCGGCGGGACTTATGAAAAACTGTTTTTT
CASSGGTYEKLFF
>NA|TRBD2|TRBV6-5|TRBJ2-3
TGTGCCAGCACCCTCGTAGCGGGTAGCACAGATACGCAGTATTTT
CASTLVAGSTDTQYF
>NA|NA|TRBV6-5|TRBJ2-7
TGTGCCAGCAGTTACCCACCCCACGAGCAGTACTTC
CASSYPPHEQYF
>NA|NA|TRBV29-1|TRBJ1-4
TGCAGCGTTGACCTGTCGGACCAGGGAGGTGAAAAACTGTTTTTT
CSVDLSDQGGEKLFF
>NA|NA|TRBV19|TRBJ2-2
TGTGCCAGCCGACTCTACGTCAACACCGGGGAGCTGTTTTTT
CASRLYVNTGELFF
>medium-sized|NA|TRBV19|TRBJ2-5
TGTGCCAGTAGTATGACGTCGCGGGAGACCCAGTACTTC
CASSMTSRETQYF
>NA|NA|TRBV7-2|TRBJ1-1
TGTGCCAGCAGCTTTACGCGGGACGGAACTGAAGCTTTCTTT
CASSFTRDGTEAFF
>NA|NA|TRBV30|TRBJ1-3
TGTGCCTGGAGTGTATCGGGGTCACCCCGATACACCATATATTTT
CAWSVSGSPRYTIYF
>NA|NA|TRBV4-1|TRBJ2-2
TGCGCCAGCACCCTCACGAGAGAGCGGAGTAACACCGGGGAGCTGTTTTTT
CASTLTRERSNTGELFF
>NA|TRBD1|TRBV7-3|TRBJ2-7
TGTGCCAGCAGCCGGGCAGGGGGAACCTACGAGCAGTACTTC
CASSRAGGTYEQYF
>NA|NA|TRBV19|TRBJ2-3
TGTGCCAGTAGTACAGCAACCGCGCGGGGTACGCAGTATTTT
CASSTATARGTQYF
>once|NA|TRBV5-7|TRBJ1-2
TGTGCCAGCAGCCCCAACAGGGTTGGGTATGGCTACACCTTC
CASSPNRVGYGYTF
>NA|NA|TRBV4-3|TRBJ1-1
TGCGCCAGCAGCCAAGAGCCCAAAGGGAACACTGAAGCTTTCTTT
CASSQEPKGNTEAFF
>NA|NA|TRBV10-3|TRBJ1-2
TGTGCCATCAGGGACAGATCCGCTTCTGGGGGCTACACCTTC
CAIRDRSASGGYTF
>NA|NA|TRBV5-6|TRBJ2-5
TGTGCCAGCAGCCCTGTCACAGTACAAGAGACCCAGTACTTC
CASSPVTVQETQYF
>NA|NA|TRBV15|TRBJ1-5
TGTGCCACCAGCAGAGATTACAATCAGCCCCAGCATTTT
CATSRDYNQPQHF
>NA|NA|TRBV5-6|TRBJ2-3
TGTGCCAGCAGCTTGGTACGCTTGGACAGCCCTAGCACAGATACGCAGTATTTT
CASSLVRLDSPSTDTQYF
>NA|NA|TRBV2|TRBJ1-2
TGTGCCAGCAGTGGGGAGGGTATATCTAACTATGGCTACACCTTC
CASSGEGISNYGYTF